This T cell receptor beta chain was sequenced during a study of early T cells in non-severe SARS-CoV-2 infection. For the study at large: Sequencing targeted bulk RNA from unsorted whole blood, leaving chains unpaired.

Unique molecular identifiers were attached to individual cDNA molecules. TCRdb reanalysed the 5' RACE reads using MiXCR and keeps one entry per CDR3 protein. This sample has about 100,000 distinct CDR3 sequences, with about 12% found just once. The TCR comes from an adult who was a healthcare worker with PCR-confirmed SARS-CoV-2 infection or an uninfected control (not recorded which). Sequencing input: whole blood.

The DNA of the CDR3 is TGTGCCAGTGCGGGGGGTCCCGGGGAGCTGTTTTTT. This encodes CASAGGPGELFF. The V gene is TRBV6-1, the J gene TRBJ2-2; 8 positions agree with TRBD2. Germline trimming cut 9 bases from V and 6 bases from J; bases unmatched to any gene: 3. Germline CDR1 and CDR2: MNHNS and SASEGT. The CDR3 runs to 12 residues.